Listed here are 22 T cell receptor beta chains from one sample, sequenced in a study of T cell changes during pregnancy in multiple sclerosis. Method: immunoSEQ multiplex PCR; TCRdb's copy keeps in-frame clones and lacks some. The sample lists approximately 40,000 clones; 80% to 95% were seen once. Sequences were derived from CD8+ T cells from peripheral blood mononuclear cells, sampled in the third trimester of pregnancy. The receptors shown here come from a female donor with multiple sclerosis, enrolled in a pregnancy study.

The CDR3 DNA sequence: TGTGCCAGCAGCCAGGGATTTGGCTCCTACGAGCAGTACTTC. This translates into CASSQGFGSYEQYF. V usage is TRBV5-5 and J usage is TRBJ2-7, with D possibly being TRBD1 (5 bases). The V gene's germline CDR1 is SGHKS and CDR2 YYEKEE (reference sequence). The CDR3 runs to 14 residues. V lost 4 bases and J lost 0, with 11 bases in between.

J is TRBJ2-5 and V is TRBV14; TRBD2 might be the D (5 bases). Germline V gives CDR1 SGHDN, CDR2 FVKESK. The CDR3 loop spans 15 amino acids. The V gene lost 2 bases and the J gene lost 4 bases, with 14 bases spanning the gap. CDR3 nucleotides: TGTGCCAGCAGCCAATTAAGCCGGGGTACAGAGACCCAGTACTTC. Translation: CASSQLSRGTETQYF.

This chain uses TRBV7-9 with TRBJ2-1, with 11 bases matching TRBD2. The CDR3 has 15 residues. J was trimmed by 0 bases and V by 5 bases; bases with no gene match: 0. Germline V CDR1 and CDR2: SEHNR, FQNEAQ (reference sequence). The CDR3 DNA reads as TGTGCCAGCAGCACTAGCGGGAGCTCCTACAATGAGCAGTTCTTC. This gives the protein CASSTSGSSYNEQFF.

The gene calls are TRBV7-9 and TRBJ2-1; D is possibly TRBD2 (5 bases). The V and J ends lost 7 bases and 0 bases respectively, with 13 bases between them. This CDR3 contains 15 residues. Per germline, CDR1 SEHNR and CDR2 FQNEAQ (reference sequence). The CDR3 here is CASTTSGSSYNEQFF. CDR3 in DNA: TGTGCCAGCACCACCAGCGGTAGCTCCTACAATGAGCAGTTCTTC.

J is TRBJ2-7 and V is TRBV18; unclear D gene. V gave up 4 bases and J gave up 4 bases, with 20 bases separating them. The V gene's germline CDR1 is KGHSH and CDR2 LQKENI. This CDR3 comprises 16 residues. CDR3 sequence reads: CASSLNHPTLRYEQYF. DNA of the CDR3: TGTGCCAGCTCACTCAACCACCCGACTTTGAGGTACGAGCAGTACTTC.

Written as DNA, the CDR3 is TGTGCCAGCAGCCAAGAGATCCAGGACACTGAAGCTTTCTTT. Amino acid sequence: CASSQEIQDTEAFF. The chain links TRBV4-2 to TRBJ1-1, with D hard to call. The CDR3 covers 14 residues. CDR1 and CDR2 (germline): LGHNA, YNFKEQ. Trimming stripped 0 bases from V and 3 bases from J, with 8 bases between.

The CDR3 sequence is CASSFTGAAETQYF. CDR3 in DNA: TGTGCCAGCAGCTTTACAGGGGCAGCCGAGACCCAGTACTTC. The V gene is TRBV7-2, the J gene TRBJ2-5; 7 bases map to TRBD1. The V gene end was trimmed by 3 bases and the J gene end by 5 bases; junction bases not matched to a gene: 6. Germline CDR1 reads SGHTA; CDR2 reads FQGNSA. The CDR3 runs 14 residues.

This chain connects TRBV30 to TRBJ2-1, with 8 positions matching TRBD2. Trimming removed 2 bases from V and 12 bases from J; junction bases left unmatched: 18. Germline CDR1 GTSNPN, CDR2 SVGIG (reference sequence). This CDR3 is 16 amino acids long. The CDR3 loop reads CAWSQDTSGGARGQFF. The CDR3 DNA is TGTGCCTGGAGTCAGGATACTAGCGGAGGTGCTCGTGGGCAGTTCTTC.

V usage is TRBV27 and J usage is TRBJ2-7; D might be TRBD1 (7 bases). CDR1 MNHEY and CDR2 SMNVEV come from the germline V gene (reference sequence). The V and J ends lost 10 bases and 4 bases respectively, with 17 bases between them. CDR3 size: 13 residues. The CDR3, as DNA: TGTGCCACCTGGGGCAGGGGGAGGTACGAGCAGTACTTC. This sequence encodes CATWGRGRYEQYF.

This clone was detected ten times or more. The genes are TRBV19 and TRBJ1-2; 8 bases map to TRBD1. V lost 9 bases and J lost 8; bases outside the gene matches: 8. This CDR3 has 12 amino acids. From germline, CDR1 is LNHDA and CDR2 SQIVND (reference sequence). DNA for the CDR3: TGTGCCAGCCGGACAGGGACCTACGGCTACACCTTC. This codes for CASRTGTYGYTF.

The rearrangement joins TRBV7-3 to TRBJ2-7; 10 nucleotides align to TRBD2. Germline-derived CDR1 and CDR2 are SGHTA and FQGTGA. The CDR3 totals 18 residues. V was clipped by 4 bases and J by 5 bases; unmatched bases: 17. The CDR3 DNA follows: TGTGCCAGCAGCTCTGGACCAGCGGGAGGGCCTTCAATGGACGAGCAGTACTTC. It is translated as CASSSGPAGGPSMDEQYF.

The rearrangement links TRBV4-3 to TRBJ2-5, with TRBD2 matching over 11 bases. Germline V gene lookup returns CDR1 LGHNA and CDR2 YSLEER. Trimming cost V 4 bases and J 1 base; bases outside gene matches: 5. This CDR3 contains 16 residues. The CDR3: CASSPETSGIQETQYF. CDR3 nucleotides: TGCGCCAGCAGCCCAGAGACTAGCGGGATCCAAGAGACCCAGTACTTC.

Notes on this clone: One junction end does not reproduce the germline sequence, and a read error may be involved. J is TRBJ2-2 and V is TRBV2, with TRBD2 matching over 12 bases. Germline V gene lookup returns CDR1 SNHLY and CDR2 FYNNEI. There are 16 residues in the CDR3. CDR3 protein: CASREGLAGPTGELFF. Written as DNA, the CDR3 is TGTGCCAGCAGGGAAGGACTAGCGGGACCAACCGGGGAGCTGTTTTTT.

The chain links TRBV29-1 to TRBJ2-3, with 10 nucleotides matching TRBD2. The V segment lost 2 bases and the J segment 4 bases; nucleotides outside the gene matches: 9. Germline V gene lookup returns CDR1 SQVTM and CDR2 ANQGSEA. The CDR3 sequence is 16 residues long. The CDR3 is CSVEKSLAGVPDTQYF. CDR3 coding DNA: TGCAGCGTTGAAAAATCTCTAGCGGGAGTCCCAGATACGCAGTATTTT.

The rearrangement links TRBV4-3 to TRBJ2-5; 11 bases match TRBD2. After removal of 0 bases from V and 5 bases from J, the junction contained 5 bases not matched to a gene. This CDR3 spans 16 amino acids. The germline gives CDR1 LGHNA, CDR2 YSLEER. CDR3 sequence reads: CASSQDLAGGVETQYF. In nucleotides, the CDR3 is TGCGCCAGCAGCCAAGACTTAGCGGGAGGGGTCGAGACCCAGTACTTC.

This chain connects TRBV28 to TRBJ1-2; 7 bases agree with TRBD1. This CDR3 comprises 14 residues. The trim removed 6 bases at V and 6 bases at J, leaving 10 bases unmatched. Germline CDR1 reads MDHEN; CDR2 reads SYDVKM. CDR3 region: CASSSVTGIDGYTF. DNA of the CDR3: TGTGCCAGCAGCTCCGTGACAGGGATTGATGGCTACACCTTC.

This clone showed up just once. At one end, the junction sequence differs from germline, possibly due to a read error. This rearrangement joins TRBV7-7 to TRBJ2-5; TRBD1 is a possible D gene (6 bases). Germline values: CDR1 SSHAT, CDR2 FNYEAQ (reference sequence). The CDR3 spans 14 residues. CDR3 in amino acids: CASSLAMGAETQYF. CDR3 DNA sequence: TGTGCTAGCAGCTTAGCGATGGGGGCCGAGACCCAGTACTTC.

The chain carries TRBV2 and TRBJ2-7, with D possibly being TRBD1 (5 bases). In germline, CDR1 is SNHLY, CDR2 FYNNEI. The length of the CDR3 is 14 residues. Deletions cut 3 bases from V and 4 bases from J, with 13 bases between. CDR3 sequence (DNA): TGTGCCAGCAGTGATGCACAGGCTAATTACGAGCAGTACTTC. Translating gives CASSDAQANYEQYF.

The CDR3 DNA sequence: TGTGCCAGCAGCTTAGCGGGGAACTATGGCTACACCTTC. Amino acid sequence: CASSLAGNYGYTF. V usage is TRBV11-2 and J usage is TRBJ1-2; D is ambiguous. V lost 1 base to trimming and J lost 2 bases, with 5 bases between them. The length of the CDR3 is 13 residues. The germline CDR1 and CDR2 sequences are SGHAT and FQNNGV.

Only a few counts were recorded for this clone. This rearrangement joins TRBV27 to TRBJ2-5; D is perhaps TRBD2 (5 bases). The CDR3 is made up of 14 amino acids. The V gene lost 3 bases and the J gene lost 0 bases, with 8 bases spanning the gap. In germline, CDR1 is MNHEY, CDR2 SMNVEV (reference sequence). The chain's CDR3 is CASSLGGYQETQYF. The DNA of the CDR3 is TGTGCCAGCAGTTTGGGCGGGTACCAAGAGACCCAGTACTTC.

The rearrangement uses TRBV7-6 and TRBJ2-1, with TRBD2 matching over 12 bases. This CDR3 contains 16 residues. Germline CDR1 reads SGHVS; CDR2 reads FNYEAQ. The ends lost 5 bases at V and 6 bases at J; junction bases unmatched: 8. CDR3 in amino acids: CASSIPTSGRGNEQFF. Written as DNA, the CDR3 is TGTGCCAGCAGCATACCGACTAGCGGGAGAGGCAATGAGCAGTTCTTC.

This chain links TRBV9 with TRBJ2-7; weak D call: TRBD1 (6 bases). With 3 bases removed from V and 3 bases from J, the gap between germline ends came to 16 bases. Germline CDR1 is SGDLS and CDR2 is YYNGEE. The CDR3 extends over 15 amino acids. CDR3 sequence reads: CASSESDRSHYEQYF. The CDR3 DNA is TGTGCCAGCAGCGAATCCGACAGGAGCCACTACGAGCAGTACTTC.